A single sample is the source of the 23 T cell receptor beta chains below, sequenced in a study of glioma-infiltrating T cells after dendritic cell vaccination. The repertoire was sequenced with immunoSEQ multiplex PCR; TCRdb's copy has only in-frame clones and lacks some. The sample lists about 92,000 clones; approximately 84% were seen once. The sequenced sample was blood, obtained before dendritic cell vaccination. The receptors derive from a human donor with glioblastoma.

The genes are TRBV5-6 and TRBJ1-4; no clear D. The length of the CDR3 is 13 residues. Looked up from germline, CDR1 is SGHDT and CDR2 is YYEEEE. V was clipped by 3 bases and J by 6 bases, with 9 bases between them. CDR3 in amino acids: CASSSSRYEKLFF. The CDR3 nucleotides are TGTGCCAGCAGCTCGTCTAGGTATGAAAAACTGTTTTTT.

The CDR3 is CARNPGQGKNTGELFF. CDR3 bases: TGTGCCAGAAACCCGGGACAGGGGAAGAACACCGGGGAGCTGTTTTTT. V and J are TRBV2 and TRBJ2-2; 10 positions match TRBD1. Germline CDR1 and CDR2: SNHLY and FYNNEI. J was trimmed by 1 base and V by 9 bases; bases with no gene match: 8. This CDR3 comprises 16 residues.

This sequence joins TRBV18 and TRBJ2-3, with D tentatively TRBD1 (5 bases). Per germline, CDR1 KGHSH and CDR2 LQKENI. The CDR3 has 14 residues. Trimming took 4 bases from V and 0 from J, leaving 8 bases between them. CDR3 sequence: CASSHRTSTDTQYF. Written as DNA, the CDR3 is TGTGCCAGCTCACACCGGACAAGCACAGATACGCAGTATTTT. Drawing the rest from reference TRBV18 and TRBJ2-3, the complete variable domain is NAGVMQNPRHLVRRRGQEARLRCSPMKGHSHVYWYRQLPEEGLKFMVYLQKENIIDESGMPKERFSAEFPKEGPSILRIQQVVRGDSAAYFCASSHRTSTDTQYFGPGTRLTVL.

The chain couples TRBV7-3 to TRBJ2-1, with TRBD2 as a possible D gene (6 bases). Trimming stripped 2 bases from V and 3 bases from J, with 11 bases between. Germline V gene lookup returns CDR1 SGHTA and CDR2 FQGTGA. The CDR3 is 15 amino acids. CDR3 amino acids: CASSLAGNFYNEQFF. The CDR3 DNA reads as TGTGCCAGCAGCTTAGCGGGAAACTTCTACAATGAGCAGTTCTTC. Supplemented by reference TRBV7-3 and TRBJ2-1, the full variable domain reads GAGVSQTPSNKVTEKGKYVELRCDPISGHTALYWYRQSLGQGPEFLIYFQGTGAADDSGLPNDRFFAVRPEGSVSTLKIQRTERGDSAVYLCASSLAGNFYNEQFFGPGTRLTVL.

The chain combines TRBV15 with TRBJ2-7; 10 nucleotides align to TRBD1. This CDR3 is built from 24 residues. Trimming took 3 bases from V and 7 from J; bases not matched to a gene: 36. Germline assignment: CDR1 LNHNV and CDR2 YYDKDF (reference sequence). The CDR3 DNA reads as TGTGCCACCAGCAGGCTAGGCACCGGGACAGGGGCGCCCCACCTAGGTCGTGTTTTATCGGAGCAGTACTTC. Its protein product is CATSRLGTGTGAPHLGRVLSEQYF. Full variable domain (missing parts from reference TRBV15 and TRBJ2-7): DAMVIQNPRYQVTQFGKPVTLSCSQTLNHNVMYWYQQKSSQAPKLLFHYYDKDFNNEADTPDNFQSRRPNTSFCFLDIRSPGLGDTAMYLCATSRLGTGTGAPHLGRVLSEQYFGPGTRLTVT.

A few counts support this clone. The CDR3 nucleotides are TGTGCCAGCAGCTTAGGAGCTAGCGGGGGGCTACTCTACAATGAGCAGTTCTTC. Translating gives CASSLGASGGLLYNEQFF. The gene calls are TRBV7-2 and TRBJ2-1, with TRBD2 identical over 11 bases. The junction had 8 bases not matched to a gene; V was cut back by 1 base and J by 3 bases. Germline CDR1 and CDR2: SGHTA and FQGNSA. This CDR3 is built from 18 residues. Looking up the rest from reference TRBV7-2 and TRBJ2-1 gives the full variable domain: GAGVSQSPSNKVTEKGKDVELRCDPISGHTALYWYRQSLGQGLEFLIYFQGNSAPDKSGLPSDRFSAERTGGSVSTLTIQRTQQEDSAVYLCASSLGASGGLLYNEQFFGPGTRLTVL.

The chain joins TRBV7-2 to TRBJ1-5; 7 nucleotides align to TRBD1. This CDR3 region has 14 residues. CDR1 and CDR2 from the germline V gene are SGHTA and FQGNSA. Losses at the gene ends were 4 bases for V and 7 bases for J; bases not matched to a gene: 7. CDR3 protein: CASSSTGYGQPQHF. The CDR3 coding sequence is TGTGCCAGCAGCTCGACAGGGTATGGGCAGCCCCAGCATTTT.

The chain uses TRBV2 and TRBJ2-3, with 12 bases lining up with TRBD2. The V gene's germline CDR1 is SNHLY and CDR2 FYNNEI. The CDR3 extends over 15 amino acids. V was clipped by 4 bases and J by 6 bases; unmatched bases: 5. The CDR3 loop reads CASSGTSGRRDTQYF. CDR3 DNA: TGTGCCAGCAGTGGAACTAGCGGGAGGCGGGATACGCAGTATTTT.

V gene TRBV11-2 combines with J gene TRBJ2-3; 9 bases align to TRBD1. Per the germline V gene, CDR1 is SGHAT and CDR2 is FQNNGV. The CDR3 has 15 amino acids. Trimming at V came to 4 bases and at J to 1 base, leaving 3 bases not matched to a gene. CDR3 amino acids: CASSSRDRGTDTQYF. CDR3 in DNA: TGTGCCAGCAGCTCCCGGGACAGGGGCACAGATACGCAGTATTTT.

The chain couples TRBV5-6 to TRBJ2-7, with D maybe TRBD2 (5 bases). With 2 bases removed from V and 7 bases from J, the gap between germline ends came to 10 bases. Germline lookup yields CDR1 SGHDT and CDR2 YYEEEE. This CDR3 is 12 amino acids long. CDR3 region: CASSFRGREQYF. CDR3 sequence (DNA): TGTGCCAGCAGCTTCCGGGGTAGGGAGCAGTACTTC.

The V and J genes are TRBV5-6 and TRBJ1-2; D remains ambiguous. CDR3 size: 14 residues. V lost 3 bases to trimming and J lost 4 bases, with 13 bases between them. From germline, CDR1 is SGHDT and CDR2 YYEEEE. CDR3 bases: TGTGCCAGCAGCTCCGCAGCGGGGTCCTATGGCTACACCTTC. It encodes CASSSAAGSYGYTF. Filled out from reference TRBV5-6 and TRBJ1-2, the complete variable domain reads DAGVTQSPTHLIKTRGQQVTLRCSPKSGHDTVSWYQQALGQGPQFIFQYYEEEERQRGNFPDRFSGHQFPNYSSELNVNALLLGDSALYLCASSSAAGSYGYTFGSGTRLTVV.

The V gene is TRBV7-2, the J gene TRBJ2-7; TRBD2 might be the D (6 bases). The CDR3 runs to 14 residues. Trimming shortened V by 3 bases and J by 0 bases, and 9 bases separated the two germline ends. In germline, CDR1 is SGHTA, CDR2 FQGNSA. The CDR3 loop is CASSFTSYSYEQYF. In nucleotides, the CDR3 is TGTGCCAGCAGCTTCACTAGCTACTCCTACGAGCAGTACTTC.

The rearrangement uses TRBV5-1 and TRBJ2-5; 7 bases fit TRBD2. Unmatched junction bases numbered 3, after V lost 0 bases and J lost 4 bases. The CDR3 length is 14 residues. CDR1 SGHRS and CDR2 YFSETQ come from the germline V gene. CDR3 bases: TGCGCCAGCAGCTTGGGGCTAGCGGTAGAGACCCAGTACTTC. Protein: CASSLGLAVETQYF.

This chain uses TRBV7-2 with TRBJ2-5; TRBD2 matches 10 bases. V gave up 5 bases and J gave up 3 bases; unmatched junction bases: 12. There are 17 residues in the CDR3. Germline V lookup: CDR1 SGHTA, CDR2 FQGNSA. The CDR3 region is CASSLEMSGGVKETQYF. The CDR3 DNA follows: TGTGCCAGCAGCCTAGAGATGAGCGGGGGGGTTAAAGAGACCCAGTACTTC.

V is TRBV27 and J is TRBJ1-1; D may be TRBD1 (5 bases). V was cut by 5 bases and J by 3 bases, with 10 bases left in between. Germline V lookup: CDR1 MNHEY, CDR2 SMNVEV (reference sequence). The CDR3 sequence is 13 residues long. This chain's CDR3 is CASSPGTYTEAFF. The CDR3 bases are TGTGCCAGCAGTCCAGGGACTTACACTGAAGCTTTCTTT.

V and J are TRBV5-5 and TRBJ1-1; no reliable D call. V lost 6 bases, J lost 7 bases, and 13 bases lay in between. There are 12 residues in the CDR3. The germline V gene has CDR1 SGHKS and CDR2 YYEKEE (reference sequence). The CDR3 sequence: CASTQQLGEAFF. The CDR3 region has the DNA TGTGCCAGCACACAGCAATTAGGTGAAGCTTTCTTT.

This sequence joins TRBV11-2 and TRBJ1-3; 9 nucleotides match TRBD1. This CDR3 is built from 16 residues. Per the germline V gene, CDR1 is SGHAT and CDR2 is FQNNGV. V lost 5 bases and J lost 0; bases outside the gene matches: 5. The chain's CDR3 is CASSIGQGISGNTIYF. The CDR3 nucleotides are TGTGCCAGCAGCATTGGACAGGGGATCTCTGGAAACACCATATATTTT.

The chain joins TRBV19 to TRBJ1-5; no firm D call. The CDR3 runs to 15 residues. Per germline, CDR1 LNHDA and CDR2 SQIVND (reference sequence). Trimming removed 6 bases at V and 4 bases at J, with 16 bases between. CDR3 loop: CASSHGVLGNQPQHF. The DNA for the CDR3 is TGTGCCAGTAGCCACGGGGTTTTGGGAAATCAGCCCCAGCATTTT. Looking up the rest from reference TRBV19 and TRBJ1-5 gives the full variable domain: DGGITQSPKYLFRKEGQNVTLSCEQNLNHDAMYWYRQDPGQGLRLIYYSQIVNDFQKGDIAEGYSVSREKKESFPLTVTSAQKNPTAFYLCASSHGVLGNQPQHFGDGTRLSIL.

The J gene is TRBJ2-5, the V gene TRBV18; D gene unclear. Germline V gene data show CDR1 as KGHSH and CDR2 as LQKENI. Trimming removed 0 bases from V and 5 bases from J, with 16 bases in between. This CDR3 comprises 16 residues. The DNA for the CDR3 is TGTGCCAGCTCACCACCGACGGTCAGGCGATGGGAGACCCAGTACTTC. As protein: CASSPPTVRRWETQYF.

The chain couples TRBV9 to TRBJ1-2; D gene uncertain. This CDR3 comprises 15 residues. CDR1 SGDLS and CDR2 YYNGEE come from the germline V gene. V was trimmed by 0 bases and J by 4 bases, leaving 13 bases between them. The CDR3 region has the DNA TGTGCCAGCAGCGTAGAACCGGGCGGGCTCTATGGCTACACCTTC. Amino acids: CASSVEPGGLYGYTF.

The rearrangement links TRBV7-3 to TRBJ2-2; 8 bases are a match to TRBD2. Germline CDR1 is SGHTA and CDR2 is FQGTGA. Trimming removed 5 bases from V and 4 bases from J; junction bases left unmatched: 6. The CDR3 spans 15 residues. The CDR3 reads CASSTRLASTGELFF. CDR3 DNA sequence: TGTGCCAGCAGCACACGACTAGCGAGCACCGGGGAGCTGTTTTTT.

This clone has just a few counts. This sequence joins TRBV27 and TRBJ2-7; TRBD1 agrees at 8 bases. Unmatched junction bases numbered 8, after V lost 0 bases and J lost 7 bases. The CDR3 extends over 15 amino acids. The germline CDR1 and CDR2 sequences are MNHEY and SMNVEV (reference sequence). The CDR3 DNA follows: TGTGCCAGCAGTTTATCACCGACAGGGGTCGGAGAGCAGTACTTC. Amino acid sequence: CASSLSPTGVGEQYF.

The CDR3 DNA follows: TGTGCCAGCAGCCTTGGGCACGGCTCATACGAGCAGTACTTC. This gives the protein CASSLGHGSYEQYF. V usage is TRBV6-5 and J usage is TRBJ2-7; no clear D. The germline V and J ends were trimmed by 6 bases and 4 bases, with 16 bases remaining between them. The CDR3 extends over 14 amino acids. The germline CDR1 and CDR2 sequences are MNHEY and SVGAGI.